A selection of T cell receptor beta chains follows, all from one sample in a study of blood T cell repertoires in COVID-19. Sequenced by immunoSEQ multiplex PCR; TCRdb stores in-frame clones only, minus some. This sample has roughly 70,000 clones, with 75% to 80% found just once. Input material: peripheral blood. The receptors come from a woman aged 55-75 years with acute or convalescent COVID-19. CDR3s include the opening cysteine and the closing phenylalanine or tryptophan. A D gene is named only where the DNA matches it firmly. Part of the rows lack a size; the others show once, few, many or a class for expanded clones.

d_call clone_size j_call v_call cdr3_nt cdr3_aa
TRBD1 - TRBJ2-7 TRBV30 TGTGCCTGGAGACCGGACAGGGGGACCTACGAGCAGTACTTC CAWRPDRGTYEQYF
- - TRBJ1-2 TRBV7-9 TGTGCCAGCAGCCCAAGACAGTTTAACTATGGCTACACCTTC CASSPRQFNYGYTF
- once TRBJ1-1 TRBV20-1 TGCAGTGCTAGGGCGGAAACTGAAGCTTTCTTT CSARAETEAFF
- - TRBJ2-3 TRBV11-2 TGTGCCAGCAGCGTGCACCGGACTAGCACAGATACGCAGTATTTT CASSVHRTSTDTQYF
TRBD1 - TRBJ2-7 TRBV30 TGTGCCTGGAGTGGACAGGGAGTAGCCTACGAGCAGTACTTC CAWSGQGVAYEQYF
TRBD1 - TRBJ1-5 TRBV5-1 TGCGCCAGCAGCTTAGGGACAGGGTTTATGGGCAATCAGCCCCAGCATTTT CASSLGTGFMGNQPQHF
TRBD1 - TRBJ2-5 TRBV19 TGTGCCAGTAGTTTTGACAGGGGGGGCCAAGAGACCCAGTACTTC CASSFDRGGQETQYF
TRBD2 - TRBJ2-5 TRBV6-5 TGTGCCAGCAGCCGAGCGGGGGGGGAAGAGACCCAGTACTTC CASSRAGGEETQYF
TRBD1 - TRBJ1-2 TRBV7-9 TGTGCCAGCAGCTCAAGGGACAGGCTCCGCTATGGCTACACCTTC CASSSRDRLRYGYTF
- - TRBJ1-2 TRBV18 TGTGCCAGCTCACCCGGAGGGGCGCTAAACTATGGCTACACCTTC CASSPGGALNYGYTF
- - TRBJ1-5 TRBV2 TGTGCCAGCAAAGGACAGCCTAATCAGCCCCAGCATTTT CASKGQPNQPQHF
- - TRBJ1-5 TRBV9 TGTGCCAGCAGCGGGCCAGGGCCCCATCAGCCCCAGCATTTT CASSGPGPHQPQHF
- - TRBJ2-5 TRBV5-1 TGCGCCAGCAGCCGAAATAGGGACTCGGGGGAGACCCAGTACTTC CASSRNRDSGETQYF
TRBD1 - TRBJ2-2 TRBV19 TGTGCCAGTAGTAACAGGGGGCGCGTCGGGGAGCTGTTTTTT CASSNRGRVGELFF
- - TRBJ1-6 TRBV4-1 TGCGCCAGCAGCCCTACGTCCACAGTCCTCCACTTT CASSPTSTVLHF
TRBD1 - TRBJ1-1 TRBV5-8 TGTGCCAGCAGCTCGGGACAGCTGAACACTGAAGCTTTCTTT CASSSGQLNTEAFF
TRBD1 - TRBJ2-2 TRBV7-8 TGTGCCAGCAGCTTAAGGCAGGGGGTTACCGGGGAGCTGTTTTTT CASSLRQGVTGELFF
TRBD1 - TRBJ2-1 TRBV5-1 TGCGCCAGCAGCTCCTCGGGACAGGTCGATGAGCAGTTCTTC CASSSSGQVDEQFF
TRBD1 once TRBJ2-5 TRBV27 TGTGCCAGCAGAGCCGCAGGGGGCCAAGAGACCCAGTACTTC CASRAAGGQETQYF
- - TRBJ1-1 TRBV5-1 TGCGCCAGCAGCTTGCGAAGAGGGTGGACTGAAGCTTTCTTT CASSLRRGWTEAFF
- - TRBJ1-1 TRBV9 TGTGCCAGCAGTGGAGTGGGGAGGACTGAAGCTTTCTTT CASSGVGRTEAFF
TRBD1 - TRBJ2-4 TRBV28 TGTGCCAGCAGTACAGGGGGGAGAAACATTCAGTACTTC CASSTGGRNIQYF
TRBD1 - TRBJ1-1 TRBV4-2 TGTGCCAGCAGCCAAGATCTCAGGGGGGAAGCTTTCTTT CASSQDLRGEAFF
TRBD1 - TRBJ1-5 TRBV18 TGTGCCAGCTCAGGGGACAGAAATCAGCCCCAGCATTTT CASSGDRNQPQHF
- - TRBJ2-5 TRBV29-1 TGCAGCGTTGAAGACTACGAGACCCAGTACTTC CSVEDYETQYF
TRBD1 - TRBJ1-2 TRBV14 TGTGCCAGCAGCCAAGAAACAAGACAGGGGGCGTTGATGAAAGGCTACACCTTC CASSQETRQGALMKGYTF
TRBD2 - TRBJ2-1 TRBV24-1 TGTGCCACCAGTGAGGGTCCTGGGGGGGTCACTGGAAATGAGCAGTTCTTC CATSEGPGGVTGNEQFF
- once TRBJ1-2 TRBV19 TGTGCCAGTAGCACCCTCACCGGGACAAGAGCTAACTATGGCTACACCTTC CASSTLTGTRANYGYTF
TRBD1 - TRBJ1-4 TRBV20-1 TGCAGTGCTAGTCAGGGGGAGCGTAATGAAAAACTGTTTTTT CSASQGERNEKLFF
TRBD1 - TRBJ1-4 TRBV18 TGTGCCACATCCTTGAGGGGGCGAGGAGAAAAACTGTTTTTT CATSLRGRGEKLFF
TRBD2 - TRBJ2-1 TRBV4-3 TGCGCCAGCAGCCTCCTCGTAGGGCGGGGGGGCAATGAGCAGTTCTTC CASSLLVGRGGNEQFF
- - TRBJ2-7 TRBV5-4 TGTGCCAGCAGCTCGCCCCGTGGGGCCCCCACCGAGCAGTACTTC CASSSPRGAPTEQYF
TRBD1 - TRBJ2-5 TRBV2 TGTGCCAGCAGGCACCCACGAGACAGGGGGCAGAGGGAGACCCAGTACTTC CASRHPRDRGQRETQYF
- once TRBJ2-2 TRBV9 TGTGCCAGCAGCCCCGGCAAAGGGGGTGGGATGAACACCGGGGAGCTGTTTTTT CASSPGKGGGMNTGELFF
- - TRBJ1-1 TRBV4-2 TGTGCCAGCAGCCCAAAAACAGGGTACGCTGAAGCTTTCTTT CASSPKTGYAEAFF
- - TRBJ1-1 TRBV18 TGTGCCAGCTCACCATCCAGGGAGGCTGAAGCTTTCTTT CASSPSREAEAFF
TRBD1 - TRBJ1-2 TRBV19 TGTGCCAGTGGATTACAGGGGGCGACTTTTGGCTACACCTTC CASGLQGATFGYTF
- - TRBJ1-1 TRBV5-4 TGTGCCAGCAGCCTCTCTTACGGGGTGAACACTGAAGCTTTCTTT CASSLSYGVNTEAFF
- - TRBJ2-3 TRBV3-1/TRBV3-2 TGTGCCAGCAGCCAAGATAGGACGGGGTCTACAGATACGCAGTATTTT CASSQDRTGSTDTQYF
- - TRBJ1-1 TRBV5-6 TGTGCCAGCAACTTTCAGAACACTGAAGCTTTCTTT CASNFQNTEAFF
- - TRBJ1-1 TRBV5-5 TGTGCCAGCAGCTTGCCCGGTGAAGCTTTCTTT CASSLPGEAFF
- - TRBJ2-7 TRBV7-6 TGTGCCAGCAGCTTAGAGCCCCTCTACGAGCAGTACTTC CASSLEPLYEQYF
TRBD2 - TRBJ2-5 TRBV5-1 TGCGCCAGCAGCCTCCTAGTGGGAGGGCAAGAGACCCAGTACTTC CASSLLVGGQETQYF
TRBD1 - TRBJ2-7 TRBV2 TGTGCCAGCAGTGCCGGGACAGGGAGCTACGAGCAGTACTTC CASSAGTGSYEQYF
- - TRBJ1-2 TRBV6-5 TGTGCCAGCCTACCAGGGGTATTGGGCTATGGCTACACCTTC CASLPGVLGYGYTF
TRBD2 - TRBJ2-3 TRBV6-5 TGTGCCAGCAGGCTAGCGGGGAACGCAGATACGCAGTATTTT CASRLAGNADTQYF
TRBD1 - TRBJ2-7 TRBV6-1 TGTGCCAGCAGTGAATTGGACAGGGGGCGTATGAAGTACTTC CASSELDRGRMKYF
- - TRBJ2-4 TRBV10-3 TGTGCCATCAGTGAGGCGAAAAACATTCAGTACTTC CAISEAKNIQYF
- - TRBJ1-2 TRBV15 TGTGCCACCAGCAGAGACAGATCCTACACCTTC CATSRDRSYTF
TRBD2 - TRBJ2-5 TRBV18 TGTGCCAGCTCACCACCAAGGACTAGCGGGGGCCTCCAAGAGACCCAGTACTTC CASSPPRTSGGLQETQYF
TRBD1 - TRBJ1-2 TRBV11-2 TGTGCCAGCAGCTTCTGGGACAGGAATGGCTACACCTTC CASSFWDRNGYTF
- - TRBJ1-5 TRBV5-3 TGTGCCAGAGGGACGCACAGGGAAGGACAGCCCCAGCATTTT CARGTHREGQPQHF
TRBD2 - TRBJ2-7 TRBV4-3 TGCGCCAGCAGCCAAGATGGACTAGCGGGGAGCTCCTACGAGCAGTACTTC CASSQDGLAGSSYEQYF
TRBD1 - TRBJ2-3 TRBV5-4 TGTGCCAGCAGCTTGGAGGGGGCTGCGGGTACGCAGTATTTT CASSLEGAAGTQYF
TRBD1 - TRBJ2-7 TRBV4-1 TGCGCCAGCAGCCCTGGGACAGGGGGCTCCTACGAGCAGTACTTC CASSPGTGGSYEQYF
TRBD1 - TRBJ1-2 TRBV29-1 TGCAGCGTTGAAGGGACAGGGAGGAGGGATGGCTACACCTTC CSVEGTGRRDGYTF
TRBD1 - TRBJ1-1 TRBV6-5 TGTGCCAGCAGGGGACAGGGGGCGGGTACTGAAGCTTTCTTT CASRGQGAGTEAFF
TRBD1 - TRBJ2-6 TRBV27 TGTGCCAGCAGGAAACTGGGACAGGGGGCGACTGGGGCCAACGTCCTGACTTTC CASRKLGQGATGANVLTF
- - TRBJ2-2 TRBV12-3/TRBV12-4 TGTGCCAGCAAAGCCCACACCGGGGAGCTGTTTTTT CASKAHTGELFF